This passage covers 21 T cell receptor beta chains from one sample sequenced in a study of blood T cell repertoires in COVID-19. Generated by immunoSEQ multiplex PCR, the TCRdb table keeps only in-frame clones and is missing some. The data contain 350,000 to 450,000 clones, 80% to 90% of them seen just once; the ten biggest clones take up about 1.1%. The sample was PBMCs or T cells enriched from blood (not recorded which). Source of these receptors: a man aged 25-45 years who had recovered from COVID-19.

The chain is built from TRBV30 and TRBJ1-5; 9 bases map to TRBD1. The CDR3 runs to 15 residues. The ends lost 2 bases at V and 1 base at J; junction bases unmatched: 3. CDR1 GTSNPN and CDR2 SVGIG come from the germline V gene (reference sequence). CDR3 protein: CAWSPGQGSNQPQHF. The CDR3 bases are TGTGCCTGGAGTCCCGGACAGGGGAGCAATCAGCCCCAGCATTTT.

On this clone: Other DNA sequences within the sample encode an identical CDR3. The chain has TRBV11-2 and TRBJ1-1; D remains ambiguous. The V gene's germline CDR1 is SGHAT and CDR2 FQNNGV. V was trimmed by 5 bases and J by 4 bases, leaving 8 bases between them. The CDR3 runs to 12 residues. CDR3 nucleotide sequence: TGTGCCAGCAGCCCTAGAGGCACTGAAGCTTTCTTT. Protein product: CASSPRGTEAFF.

The CDR3 is CASGFFPTGLETQYF. CDR3 nucleotides: TGTGCTAGTGGTTTCTTCCCGACAGGGCTAGAGACCCAGTACTTC. The V gene is TRBV12-5, the J gene TRBJ2-5; 7 bases are shared with TRBD1. The CDR3 runs to 15 residues. Losses at the gene ends were 3 bases for V and 4 bases for J; bases not matched to a gene: 8. Germline assignment: CDR1 LGHNT and CDR2 FRNRAP.

The chain has TRBV28 and TRBJ2-3, with 9 nucleotides matching TRBD2. This CDR3 comprises 14 residues. Unmatched junction bases numbered 9, after V lost 10 bases and J lost 4 bases. CDR1 and CDR2 (germline): MDHEN, SYDVKM. The CDR3 nucleotides are TGTGCCACTGAGACTAGCGGAGGGGCAGATACGCAGTATTTT. Its protein product is CATETSGGADTQYF. The full variable domain, with the rest looked up from reference TRBV28 and TRBJ2-3, is DVKVTQSSRYLVKRTGEKVFLECVQDMDHENMFWYRQDPGLGLRLIYFSYDVKMKEKGDIPEGYSVSREKKERFSLILESASTNQTSMYLCATETSGGADTQYFGPGTRLTVL.

The chain links TRBV28 to TRBJ2-3; 10 bases fit TRBD2. The V gene end was trimmed by 2 bases and the J gene end by 11 bases; junction bases not matched to a gene: 10. Germline CDR1 is MDHEN and CDR2 is SYDVKM. The CDR3 sequence is 15 residues long. CDR3: CASSLGAGGLLRQYF. DNA for the CDR3: TGTGCCAGCAGTTTAGGAGCGGGAGGGCTCCTTAGGCAGTATTTT.

This chain joins TRBV5-4 and TRBJ1-4, with D unresolved. V lost 2 bases to trimming and J lost 3 bases, with 5 bases between them. The V gene's germline CDR1 is SGHNT and CDR2 YYREEE (reference sequence). This CDR3 is 13 amino acids long. This chain's CDR3 is CASSFIPNEKLFF. CDR3 DNA sequence: TGTGCCAGCAGCTTTATCCCTAATGAAAAACTGTTTTTT.

V is TRBV10-3 and J is TRBJ1-4; the match to TRBD1 covers 7 bases. The CDR3 contains 14 residues. Germline V gives CDR1 ENHRY, CDR2 SYGVKD. V shed 5 bases, J shed 8 bases, and the junction held 8 bases outside the gene matches. The CDR3 region is CAISFRGDGEKLFF. DNA for the CDR3: TGTGCCATCAGTTTCAGGGGGGACGGCGAAAAACTGTTTTTT.

In this sample, this clone turned up once. The chain carries TRBV28 and TRBJ2-3; TRBD1 is a possible D gene (5 bases). Germline CDR1 and CDR2: MDHEN and SYDVKM. The CDR3 has 14 amino acids. Deletions cut 4 bases from V and 2 bases from J, with 10 bases between. The CDR3 DNA reads TGTGCCAGCAGTTGGGGCGGTTACACAGATACGCAGTATTTT. It encodes CASSWGGYTDTQYF.

V gene TRBV2 combines with J gene TRBJ1-6, with D uncertain. Germline assignment: CDR1 SNHLY and CDR2 FYNNEI. This CDR3 contains 14 residues. The V and J ends lost 4 bases and 7 bases respectively, with 11 bases between them. The CDR3 here is CASSVASPNSPLHF. CDR3 nucleotides: TGTGCCAGCAGTGTAGCTAGTCCAAATTCACCCCTCCACTTT.

The chain recombines TRBV5-1 with TRBJ2-1; TRBD2 matches at 9 bases. CDR1 SGHRS and CDR2 YFSETQ come from the germline V gene. With 4 bases clipped from V and 4 bases from J, the junction kept 3 bases outside the gene matches. The CDR3 runs 14 residues. The CDR3 loop is CASSRTSEYNEQFF. The CDR3 DNA sequence: TGCGCCAGCAGCCGGACTAGCGAGTACAATGAGCAGTTCTTC.

The chain uses TRBV21-1 and TRBJ2-1; TRBD2 reflects the table's D call only, with no check against the DNA. TRBV21-1 is a listed pseudogene. CDR3 length: 12 residues. This CDR3 is CASSFAFLREFF. The CDR3 nucleotides are TGTGCCAGCAGTTTTGCTTTCCTAAGAGAGTTCTTC.

V gene TRBV19 combines with J gene TRBJ2-2; TRBD2 agrees at 8 bases. After removal of 9 bases from V and 0 bases from J, the junction contained 3 bases not matched to a gene. Germline loops: CDR1 LNHDA, CDR2 SQIVND (reference sequence). The CDR3 runs to 14 residues. CDR3 DNA: TGTGCCAGCGGACTAGCAGCGAACACCGGGGAGCTGTTTTTT. Translating gives CASGLAANTGELFF.

V is TRBV5-5 and J is TRBJ2-2; the D gene is possibly TRBD2 (5 bases). The CDR3 is made up of 13 amino acids. CDR1 and CDR2 from the germline V gene are SGHKS and YYEKEE (reference sequence). V was pared by 0 bases and J by 5 bases, with 5 bases between. Written as DNA, the CDR3 is TGTGCCAGCAGCTTGGCGGGGACCGGGGAGCTGTTTTTT. It specifies CASSLAGTGELFF. Full variable domain (rest looked up from reference TRBV5-5 and TRBJ2-2): DAGVTQSPTHLIKTRGQQVTLRCSPISGHKSVSWYQQVLGQGPQFIFQYYEKEERGRGNFPDRFSARQFPNYSSELNVNALLLGDSALYLCASSLAGTGELFFGEGSRLTVL.

The V gene is TRBV10-1, the J gene TRBJ2-2; TRBD1 matches at 7 bases. Germline CDR1 WNHNN, CDR2 SYGVQD (reference sequence). This CDR3 contains 14 residues. The ends lost 6 bases at V and 5 bases at J; junction bases unmatched: 6. The CDR3 coding sequence is TGCGCCAGCAGCCCCAACAGGGGAACCGGGGAGCTGTTTTTT. Translating gives CASSPNRGTGELFF.

The V and J genes are TRBV6-2 or TRBV6-3 and TRBJ2-7, with TRBD1 matching 7 bases. V lost 3 bases and J lost 2; bases outside the gene matches: 4. The length of the CDR3 is 14 residues. Germline CDR1 MNHEY, CDR2 SVGEGT. CDR3 region: CASSYKGQTYEQYF. The CDR3 region has the DNA TGTGCCAGCAGTTATAAGGGACAGACCTACGAGCAGTACTTC.

The rearrangement links TRBV27 to TRBJ2-7; 9 bases are a match to TRBD1. The germline V gene has CDR1 MNHEY and CDR2 SMNVEV (reference sequence). The trim removed 6 bases at V and 1 base at J, leaving 4 bases unmatched. The CDR3 has 14 amino acids. The CDR3 protein is CASRRGTGSYEQYF. The CDR3 DNA is TGTGCCAGCAGGCGGGGGACAGGGTCCTACGAGCAGTACTTC.

The genes are TRBV11-2 and TRBJ2-7, with TRBD2 matching 7 bases. J lost 7 bases, V lost 0 bases, and 6 bases had no gene match. In germline, CDR1 is SGHAT, CDR2 FQNNGV. CDR3 length equals 14 residues. Written as DNA, the CDR3 is TGTGCCAGCAGCTTAGAGACATTAGCGGGTGAGCAGTACTTC. Translating gives CASSLETLAGEQYF.

A few counts support this clone. This chain joins TRBV11-2 and TRBJ2-5; 12 bases are a match to TRBD2. This CDR3 is built from 16 residues. The V gene's germline CDR1 is SGHAT and CDR2 FQNNGV. After removal of 4 bases from V and 4 bases from J, the junction contained 7 bases not matched to a gene. CDR3 in DNA: TGTGCCAGCAGCTGGGCCTCGGGACTAGCGGGAGAGACCCAGTACTTC. Amino acid sequence: CASSWASGLAGETQYF.

The chain couples TRBV30 to TRBJ2-7, with D tentatively TRBD1 (5 bases). The V and J ends lost 8 bases and 5 bases respectively, with 13 bases between them. Germline loops: CDR1 GTSNPN, CDR2 SVGIG (reference sequence). The CDR3 has 11 residues. CDR3 DNA sequence: TGTGCCGGCTACCAGGGAAACGAGCAGTACTTC. It encodes CAGYQGNEQYF.

This clone was seen a few times. The same CDR3 is also encoded by other DNA sequences in this sample. The chain recombines TRBV30 with TRBJ1-2; tentatively, D is TRBD1 (6 bases). Deletions cut 4 bases from V and 4 bases from J, with 10 bases between. Germline assignment: CDR1 GTSNPN and CDR2 SVGIG (reference sequence). This CDR3 is built from 12 residues. CDR3 loop: CAWTRTAYGYTF. The CDR3, as DNA: TGTGCCTGGACTCGGACAGCCTATGGCTACACCTTC.

Only a few counts were recorded for this clone. The V call is TRBV5-1, the J call TRBJ1-1; D remains unclear. V gave up 4 bases and J gave up 0 bases, with 7 bases separating them. The CDR3 is 13 residues long. Germline V gene sequence: CDR1 SGHRS, CDR2 YFSETQ. Here the CDR3 reads CASSAGVNTEAFF. The CDR3 bases are TGCGCCAGCAGCGCCGGGGTGAACACTGAAGCTTTCTTT.